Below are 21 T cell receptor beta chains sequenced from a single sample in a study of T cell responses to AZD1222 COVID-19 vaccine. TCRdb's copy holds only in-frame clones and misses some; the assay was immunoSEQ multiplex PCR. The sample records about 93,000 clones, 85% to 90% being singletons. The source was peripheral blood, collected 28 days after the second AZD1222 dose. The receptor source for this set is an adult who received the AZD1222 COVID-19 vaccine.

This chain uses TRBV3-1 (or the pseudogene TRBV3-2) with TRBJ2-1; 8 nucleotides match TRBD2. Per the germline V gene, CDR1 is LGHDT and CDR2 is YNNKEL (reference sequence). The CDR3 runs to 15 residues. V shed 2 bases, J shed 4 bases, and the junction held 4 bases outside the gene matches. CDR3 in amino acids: CASSQTGGLYNEQFF. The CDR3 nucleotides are TGTGCCAGCAGCCAAACGGGAGGGTTATACAATGAGCAGTTCTTC.

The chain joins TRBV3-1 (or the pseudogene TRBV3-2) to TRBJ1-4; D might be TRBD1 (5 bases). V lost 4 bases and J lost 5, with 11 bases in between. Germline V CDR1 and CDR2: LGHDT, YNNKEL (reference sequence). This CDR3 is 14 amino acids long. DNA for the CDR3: TGTGCCAGCAGCCTTAGGGGTACGAATGAAAAACTGTTTTTT. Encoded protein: CASSLRGTNEKLFF.

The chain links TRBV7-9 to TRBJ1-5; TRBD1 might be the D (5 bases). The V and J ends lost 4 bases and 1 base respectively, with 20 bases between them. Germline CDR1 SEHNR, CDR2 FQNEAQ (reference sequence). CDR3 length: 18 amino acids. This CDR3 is CASSSTPGTPGSNQPQHF. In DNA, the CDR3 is TGTGCCAGCAGCTCAACCCCGGGGACCCCCGGGAGCAATCAGCCCCAGCATTTT.

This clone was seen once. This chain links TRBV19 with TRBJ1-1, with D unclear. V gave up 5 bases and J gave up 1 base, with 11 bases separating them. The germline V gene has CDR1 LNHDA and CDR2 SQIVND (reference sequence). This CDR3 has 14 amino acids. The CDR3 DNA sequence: TGTGCCAGTAGTCCCGTTGGGGAGAACACTGAAGCTTTCTTT. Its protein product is CASSPVGENTEAFF.

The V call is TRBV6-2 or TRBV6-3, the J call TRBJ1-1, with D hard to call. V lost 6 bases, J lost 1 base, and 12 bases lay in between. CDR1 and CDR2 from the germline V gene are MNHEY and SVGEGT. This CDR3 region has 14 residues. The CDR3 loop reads CASSQWVRNTEAFF. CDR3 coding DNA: TGTGCCAGCAGCCAGTGGGTGCGGAACACTGAAGCTTTCTTT.

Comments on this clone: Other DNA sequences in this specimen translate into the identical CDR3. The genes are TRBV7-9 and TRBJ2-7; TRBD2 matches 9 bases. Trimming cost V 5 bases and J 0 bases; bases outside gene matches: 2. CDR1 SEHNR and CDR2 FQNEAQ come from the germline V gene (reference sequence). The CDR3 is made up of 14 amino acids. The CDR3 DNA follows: TGTGCCAGCAGCCTTAGCGGGAGCTCCTACGAGCAGTACTTC. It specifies CASSLSGSSYEQYF.

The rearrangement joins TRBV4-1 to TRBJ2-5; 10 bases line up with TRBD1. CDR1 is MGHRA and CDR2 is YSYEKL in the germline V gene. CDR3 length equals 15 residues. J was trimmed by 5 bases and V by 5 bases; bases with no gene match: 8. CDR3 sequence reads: CASSFRDRGIETQYF. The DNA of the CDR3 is TGCGCCAGCAGCTTTCGGGACAGGGGCATCGAGACCCAGTACTTC.

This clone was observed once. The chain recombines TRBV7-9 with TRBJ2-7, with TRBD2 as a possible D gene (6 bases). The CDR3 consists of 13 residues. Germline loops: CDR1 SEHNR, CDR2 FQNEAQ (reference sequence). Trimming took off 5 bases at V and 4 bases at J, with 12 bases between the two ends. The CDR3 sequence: CASSKSGAYEQYF. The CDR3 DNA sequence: TGTGCCAGCAGCAAGTCGGGAGCTTACGAGCAGTACTTC. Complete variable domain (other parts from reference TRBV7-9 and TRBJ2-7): DTGVSQNPRHKITKRGQNVTFRCDPISEHNRLYWYRQTLGQGPEFLTYFQNEAQLEKSRLLSDRFSAERPKGSFSTLEIQRTEQGDSAMYLCASSKSGAYEQYFGPGTRLTVT.

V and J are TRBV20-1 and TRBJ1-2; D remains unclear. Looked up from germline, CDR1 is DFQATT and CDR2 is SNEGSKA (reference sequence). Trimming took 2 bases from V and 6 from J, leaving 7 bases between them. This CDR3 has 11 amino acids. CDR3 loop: CSARSFDGYTF. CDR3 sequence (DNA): TGCAGTGCTAGATCGTTCGATGGCTACACCTTC.

The CDR3 is CASSDGTGENSPLHF. The CDR3 DNA reads as TGTGCCAGCAGTGATGGGACAGGAGAGAATTCACCCCTCCACTTT. J is TRBJ1-6 and V is TRBV6-1; 8 bases map to TRBD1. CDR3 length: 15 residues. Germline assignment: CDR1 MNHNS and CDR2 SASEGT. With 3 bases clipped from V and 7 bases from J, the junction kept 5 bases outside the gene matches.

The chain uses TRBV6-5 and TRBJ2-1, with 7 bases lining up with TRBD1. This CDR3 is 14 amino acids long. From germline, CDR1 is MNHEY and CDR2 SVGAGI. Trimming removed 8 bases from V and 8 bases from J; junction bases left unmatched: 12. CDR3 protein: CASSLAPGGHEQFF. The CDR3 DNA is TGTGCCAGCTCATTGGCTCCAGGGGGACATGAGCAGTTCTTC.

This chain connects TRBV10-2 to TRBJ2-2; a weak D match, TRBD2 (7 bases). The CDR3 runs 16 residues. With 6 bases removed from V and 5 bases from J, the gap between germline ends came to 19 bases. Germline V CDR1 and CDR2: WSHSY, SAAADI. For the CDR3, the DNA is TGCGCCAGCAGACCTGACCTGGGGGGGCAAACCGGGGAGCTGTTTTTT. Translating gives CASRPDLGGQTGELFF.

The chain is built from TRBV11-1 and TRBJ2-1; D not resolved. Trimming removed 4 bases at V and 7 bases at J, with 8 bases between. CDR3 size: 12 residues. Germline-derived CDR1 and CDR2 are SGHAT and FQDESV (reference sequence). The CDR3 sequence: CASSSDRNEQFF. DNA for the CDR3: TGTGCCAGCAGCTCGGACCGGAATGAGCAGTTCTTC.

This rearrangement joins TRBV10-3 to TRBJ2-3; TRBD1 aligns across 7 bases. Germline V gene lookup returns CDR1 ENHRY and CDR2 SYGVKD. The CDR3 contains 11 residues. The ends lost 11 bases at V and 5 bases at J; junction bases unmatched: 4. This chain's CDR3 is CAAGGRDTQYF. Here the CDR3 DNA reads TGTGCCGCAGGGGGTAGAGATACGCAGTATTTT.

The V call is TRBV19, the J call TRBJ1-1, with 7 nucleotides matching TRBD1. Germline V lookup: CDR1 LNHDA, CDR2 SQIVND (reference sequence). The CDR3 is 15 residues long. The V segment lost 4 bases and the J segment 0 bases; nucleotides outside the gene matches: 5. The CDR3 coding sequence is TGTGCCAGTAGTAACCGACAGGGCATGAACACTGAAGCTTTCTTT. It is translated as CASSNRQGMNTEAFF. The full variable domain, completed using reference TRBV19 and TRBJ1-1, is DGGITQSPKYLFRKEGQNVTLSCEQNLNHDAMYWYRQDPGQGLRLIYYSQIVNDFQKGDIAEGYSVSREKKESFPLTVTSAQKNPTAFYLCASSNRQGMNTEAFFGQGTRLTVV.

CDR3 DNA: TGTGCCAGCAGCAAGACTTTGGGCGGGAGGGCTCAGGAGACCCAGTACTTC. Translating gives CASSKTLGGRAQETQYF. The J gene is TRBJ2-5, the V gene TRBV9; TRBD2 agrees at 9 bases. The J segment lost 5 bases and the V segment lost 4 bases, leaving 15 bases of the junction unmatched. Germline V gene sequence: CDR1 SGDLS, CDR2 YYNGEE. CDR3 length: 17 residues.

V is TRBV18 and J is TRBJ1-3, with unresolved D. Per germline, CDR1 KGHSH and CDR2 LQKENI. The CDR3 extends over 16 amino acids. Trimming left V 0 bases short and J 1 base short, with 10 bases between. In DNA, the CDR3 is TGTGCCAGCTCACCACCCACTCCGCAATCTGGAAACACCATATATTTT. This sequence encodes CASSPPTPQSGNTIYF.

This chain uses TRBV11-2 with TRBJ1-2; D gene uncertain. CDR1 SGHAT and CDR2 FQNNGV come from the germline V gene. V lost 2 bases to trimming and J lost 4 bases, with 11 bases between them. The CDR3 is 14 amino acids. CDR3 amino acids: CASSLFGNPYGYTF. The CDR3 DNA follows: TGTGCCAGCAGCTTATTTGGCAATCCCTATGGCTACACCTTC.

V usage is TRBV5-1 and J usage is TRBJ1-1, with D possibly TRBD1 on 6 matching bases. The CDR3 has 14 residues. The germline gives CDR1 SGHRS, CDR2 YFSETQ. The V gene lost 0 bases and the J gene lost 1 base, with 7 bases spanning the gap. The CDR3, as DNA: TGCGCCAGCAGCTTGGTAGGGGGGAACACTGAAGCTTTCTTT. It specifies CASSLVGGNTEAFF.

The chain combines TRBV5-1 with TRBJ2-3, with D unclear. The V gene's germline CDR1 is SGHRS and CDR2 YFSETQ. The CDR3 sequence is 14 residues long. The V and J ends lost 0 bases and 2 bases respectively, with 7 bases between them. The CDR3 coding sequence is TGCGCCAGCAGCTTGGGCCTCATCACAGATACGCAGTATTTT. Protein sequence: CASSLGLITDTQYF. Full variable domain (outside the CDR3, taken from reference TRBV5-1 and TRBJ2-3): KAGVTQTPRYLIKTRGQQVTLSCSPISGHRSVSWYQQTPGQGLQFLFEYFSETQRNKGNFPGRFSGRQFSNSRSEMNVSTLELGDSALYLCASSLGLITDTQYFGPGTRLTVL.

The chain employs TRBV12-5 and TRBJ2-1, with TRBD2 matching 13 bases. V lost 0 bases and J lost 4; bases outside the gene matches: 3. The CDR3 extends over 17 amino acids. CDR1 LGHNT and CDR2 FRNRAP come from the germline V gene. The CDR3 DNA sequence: TGTGCTAGTGGTTTGGTGCGGACTAGCGGGGGATACAATGAGCAGTTCTTC. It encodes CASGLVRTSGGYNEQFF.